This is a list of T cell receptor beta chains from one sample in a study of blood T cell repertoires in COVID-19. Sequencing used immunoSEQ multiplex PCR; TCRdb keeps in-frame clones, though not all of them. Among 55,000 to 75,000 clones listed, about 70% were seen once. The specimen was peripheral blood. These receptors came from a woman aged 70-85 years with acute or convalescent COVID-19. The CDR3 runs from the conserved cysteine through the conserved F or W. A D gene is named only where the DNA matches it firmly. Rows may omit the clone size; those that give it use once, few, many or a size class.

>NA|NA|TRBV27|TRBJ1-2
TGTGCCAGCAGTAACGGGATCGCCTATGGCTACACCTTC
CASSNGIAYGYTF
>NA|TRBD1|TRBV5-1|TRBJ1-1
TGCGCCAGCAGCTCGGGACAGGGGGCAATGAACACTGAAGCTTTCTTT
CASSSGQGAMNTEAFF
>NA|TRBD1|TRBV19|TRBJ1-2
TGTGCCAGTAGGAGACAGGGGGCCTTTGGCTACACCTTC
CASRRQGAFGYTF
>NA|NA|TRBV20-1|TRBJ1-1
TGCAGTGCTAGAAAGACAGACAAAGCTTTCTTT
CSARKTDKAFF
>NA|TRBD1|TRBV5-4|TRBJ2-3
TGTGCCAGCAGATGGGACAGGAGGACAGATACGCAGTATTTT
CASRWDRRTDTQYF
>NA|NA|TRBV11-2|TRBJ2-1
TGTGCCAGCAGCCCTTACAGTATCACGTACAATGAGCAGTTCTTC
CASSPYSITYNEQFF
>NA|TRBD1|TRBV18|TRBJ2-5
TGTGCCAGCTCACCACCGACAGGGGACCTGAAGACCCAGTACTTC
CASSPPTGDLKTQYF
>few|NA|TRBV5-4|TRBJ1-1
TGTGCCAGCAGCTTGCAGGGTGGATTGGGTGAAGCTTTCTTT
CASSLQGGLGEAFF
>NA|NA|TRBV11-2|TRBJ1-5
TGTGCCAGCAGCTTAGATCATAGCAATCAGCCCCAGCATTTT
CASSLDHSNQPQHF
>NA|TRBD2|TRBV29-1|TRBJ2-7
TGCAGCGTATTTAGCGGGAGTAGGAACGAGCAGTACTTC
CSVFSGSRNEQYF
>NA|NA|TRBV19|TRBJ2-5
TGTGCCAGTAGTATAGGGGGACTCCTCCGGGCCGAGACCCAGTACTTC
CASSIGGLLRAETQYF
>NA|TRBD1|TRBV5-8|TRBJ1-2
TGTGCCAGCAGCTTGGGACAGGGGTTCCATGGCTACACCTTC
CASSLGQGFHGYTF
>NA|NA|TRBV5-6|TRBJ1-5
TGTGCCAGCAGTGGACAGTATAGCAATCAGCCCCAGCATTTT
CASSGQYSNQPQHF
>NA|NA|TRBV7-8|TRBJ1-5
TGTGCCAGCAGCGAGGGGGGGAAACAAGGTCAGCCCCAGCATTTT
CASSEGGKQGQPQHF
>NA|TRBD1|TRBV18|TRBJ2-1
TGTGCCAGCTCACGACAGGGGGCGGAATTCCGTTTGGGTGAGCAGTTCTTC
CASSRQGAEFRLGEQFF
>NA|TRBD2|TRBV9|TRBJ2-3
TGTGCCAGCAGCGACAGCGGGGGTAGCACAGATACGCAGTATTTT
CASSDSGGSTDTQYF
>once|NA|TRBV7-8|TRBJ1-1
TGTGCCAGCAGCTTAGAACCGGGAGGCACTGAAGCTTTCTTT
CASSLEPGGTEAFF
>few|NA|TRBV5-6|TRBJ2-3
TGTGCCAGCAGCTTGAGGGGAAGGGGCACAGATACGCAGTATTTT
CASSLRGRGTDTQYF
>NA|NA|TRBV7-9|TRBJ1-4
TGTGCCAGCAGCTTACAGGGGAATGATCTAACTAATGAAAAACTGTTTTTT
CASSLQGNDLTNEKLFF
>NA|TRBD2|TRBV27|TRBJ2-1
TGTGCCAGCAGTTTATCTCCTAGAAATAGAAAGCGGGACGATGAGCAGTTCTTC
CASSLSPRNRKRDDEQFF
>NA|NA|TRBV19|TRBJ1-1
TGTGCCAGTAGTATAGATAAAAGGGGCGCAGCTTTCTTT
CASSIDKRGAAFF
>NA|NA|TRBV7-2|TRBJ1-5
TGTGCCAGCAAATCCCGCGAGGGCAATCAGCCCCAGCATTTT
CASKSREGNQPQHF
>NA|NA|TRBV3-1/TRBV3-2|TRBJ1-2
TGTGCCAGCAGTCACAGCGGGGTATCCGGCTACACCTTC
CASSHSGVSGYTF
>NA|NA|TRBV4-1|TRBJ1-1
TGCGCCAGCAGCCAAGATCTTTACAGGGTGAACACTGAAGCTTTCTTT
CASSQDLYRVNTEAFF
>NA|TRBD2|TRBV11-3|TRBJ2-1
TGTGCCAGCAGCTTGGAAACTAGCGGGAGACTCGGTGAGCAGTTCTTC
CASSLETSGRLGEQFF
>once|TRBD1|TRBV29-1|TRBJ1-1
TGCAGCGTACGGACAGGGGGTGTGAACACTGAAGCTTTCTTT
CSVRTGGVNTEAFF
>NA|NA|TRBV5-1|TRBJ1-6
TGCGCCAGCAGACAGTCCAATAATTCACCCCTCCACTTT
CASRQSNNSPLHF
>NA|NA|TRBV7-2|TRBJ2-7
TGTGCCAGCAGCTTAGCGGGGCCACCTACCTCTGGGGAGCAGTACTTC
CASSLAGPPTSGEQYF
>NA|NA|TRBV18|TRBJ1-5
TGTGCCAGCTCAGCGGGACCGCCTCAGCCCCAGCATTTT
CASSAGPPQPQHF
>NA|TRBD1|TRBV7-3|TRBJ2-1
TGTGCCAGCAGCGGACAGGCCGACAATGAGCAGTTCTTC
CASSGQADNEQFF
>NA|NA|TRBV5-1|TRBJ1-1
TGCGCCAGCAGAGCGACAGGAGGAGCTTTCTTT
CASRATGGAFF
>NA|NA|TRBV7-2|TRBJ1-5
TGTGCCAGCAGCTTAGGAAGTCCTGCAATGAGGAATCAGCCCCAGCATTTT
CASSLGSPAMRNQPQHF
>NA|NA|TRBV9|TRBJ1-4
TGTGCCAGCAGCGTAGCTCAAGGACGGGGTAATGAAAAACTGTTTTTT
CASSVAQGRGNEKLFF
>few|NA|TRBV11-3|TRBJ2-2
TGTGCCAGCAGCTGGGACTTCACCGGGGAGCTGTTTTTT
CASSWDFTGELFF
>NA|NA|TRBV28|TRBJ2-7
TGTGCCAGCAGTTTGACCCCGGGGGACGAGCAGTACTTC
CASSLTPGDEQYF
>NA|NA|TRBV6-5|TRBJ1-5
TGTGCCAGCAGTTCCGTGAATGGAGGCAATCAGCCCCAGCATTTT
CASSSVNGGNQPQHF
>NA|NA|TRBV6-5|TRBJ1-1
TGTGCCAGCATCCCAGGGCCAGCGAACACTGAAGCTTTCTTT
CASIPGPANTEAFF
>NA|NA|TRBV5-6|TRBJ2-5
TGTGCCAGCAGCTTGGACAGGAAAGAGACCCAGTACTTC
CASSLDRKETQYF
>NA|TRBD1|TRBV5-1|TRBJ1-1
TGCGCCAGCAGCCCCGATGGGGGACAGGGTGAAGCTTTCTTT
CASSPDGGQGEAFF
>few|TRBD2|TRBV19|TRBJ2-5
TGTGCCAGTACCGCCCGCCCGGGACTAGCGGGGATGGAGACCCAGTACTTC
CASTARPGLAGMETQYF
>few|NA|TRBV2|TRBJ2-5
TGTGCCAGCAGTGAAAACGGCCAAGAGACCCAGTACTTC
CASSENGQETQYF
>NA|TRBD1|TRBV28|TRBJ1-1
TGTGCCAGCAGTTTAGAGGGGGCCCACACTGAAGCTTTCTTT
CASSLEGAHTEAFF
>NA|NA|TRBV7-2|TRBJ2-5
TGTGCCAGCAGCTCCTGGAGGGCCCCACAAGAGACCCAGTACTTC
CASSSWRAPQETQYF
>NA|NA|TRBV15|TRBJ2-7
TGTGCCACCAGCAGAGAACTGCGCTACGAGCAGTACTTC
CATSRELRYEQYF
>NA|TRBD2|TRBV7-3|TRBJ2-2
TGTGCCAGCAGCCAAGGTCTAGCGGGAGTAAGGGCCGGGGAGCTGTTTTTT
CASSQGLAGVRAGELFF
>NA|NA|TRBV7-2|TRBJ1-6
TGTGCCAGCAGCTTAGTTCCCAGGGGCTCCTATAATTCACCCCTCCACTTT
CASSLVPRGSYNSPLHF
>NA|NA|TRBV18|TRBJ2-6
TGTGCCAGCTCACTAAGTGACAGTTTACGCTCTGGGGCCAACGTCCTGACTTTC
CASSLSDSLRSGANVLTF
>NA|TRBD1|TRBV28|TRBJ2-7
TGTGCCAGCAGTTTAAGGGGGCAGGCCGCCTACGAGCAGTACTTC
CASSLRGQAAYEQYF
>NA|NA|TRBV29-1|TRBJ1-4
TGCAGCGTACTGGGAGCCAGTAATGAAAAACTGTTTTTT
CSVLGASNEKLFF
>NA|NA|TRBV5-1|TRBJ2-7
TGCGCCAGCACGACAAGGGGGTTCGGCGAGCAGTACTTC
CASTTRGFGEQYF
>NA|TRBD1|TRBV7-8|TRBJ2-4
TGTGCCAGCAGCGACCAGGGGGCCCGAGCCAAAAACATTCAGTACTTC
CASSDQGARAKNIQYF
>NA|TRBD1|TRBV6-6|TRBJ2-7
TGTGCCAGCAGTTGGGGACAGGGCTCCTACGAGCAGTACTTC
CASSWGQGSYEQYF
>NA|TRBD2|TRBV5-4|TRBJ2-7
TGTGCCAGCAGCTTGAGAAGACTAGCGGGAGGGGAAGAGCAGTACTTC
CASSLRRLAGGEEQYF
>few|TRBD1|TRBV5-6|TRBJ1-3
TGTGCCAGCAGCTTGTCAGGGGACAGGGGAACCGGAAACACCATATATTTT
CASSLSGDRGTGNTIYF
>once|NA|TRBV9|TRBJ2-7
TGTGCCAGCAGCGTAGGAGCGGGCCTTTACGAGCAGTACTTC
CASSVGAGLYEQYF
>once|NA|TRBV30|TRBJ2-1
TGTGCCTGGAGTGTCGGGGGCTCCTACAATGAGCAGTTCTTC
CAWSVGGSYNEQFF
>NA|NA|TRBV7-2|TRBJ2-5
TGTGCCAGCAGCCGACAGGACCAAGAGACCCAGTACTTC
CASSRQDQETQYF
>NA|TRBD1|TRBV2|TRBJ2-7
TGTGCCGACAGAGGGTTGTCTCGGACAGGGACCTACGAGCAGTACTTC
CADRGLSRTGTYEQYF